These 32 T cell receptor beta chains share one sample of origin, sequenced in a study of response to subunit inactivated influenza vaccine. Using its own MiXCR run on the RT-PCR reads, TCRdb lists one record per CDR3 protein. This sample has about 650,000 distinct CDR3 sequences; around 16% occur once, and the top ten carry 11%. The sequencing used PBMCs from blood, collected roughly 12 days after vaccination. The receptors were sampled from a man in his forties or fifties who received an inactivated influenza vaccine.

The V call is TRBV11-2, the J call TRBJ2-5; weak D call: TRBD2 (6 bases). Germline lookup yields CDR1 SGHAT and CDR2 FQNNGV. V lost 4 bases and J lost 1, with 16 bases in between. The CDR3 totals 16 residues. CDR3 loop: CASSSGLPTGQETQYF. The CDR3 region has the DNA TGTGCCAGCAGCTCGGGACTCCCTACCGGCCAAGAGACCCAGTACTTC.

In this sample, this clonotype turned up a few times. The J gene is TRBJ2-5, the V gene TRBV10-3, with D tentatively TRBD2 (6 bases). The germline CDR1 and CDR2 sequences are ENHRY and SYGVKD. This CDR3 has 16 amino acids. V was shortened by 3 bases and J by 2 bases, with 16 bases between the two germline ends. CDR3 nucleotide sequence: TGTGCCATCAGTGACTCGACTAGAGGAGGGCAAGAGACCCAGTACTTC. It specifies CAISDSTRGGQETQYF.

This clonotype was observed at least ten times. This chain connects TRBV29-1 to TRBJ2-7, with TRBD2 identical over 8 bases. Germline values: CDR1 SQVTM, CDR2 ANQGSEA. This CDR3 comprises 15 residues. The trim removed 1 base at V and 3 bases at J, leaving 8 bases unmatched. The CDR3 loop reads CSVEGTTSGLYEQYF. The CDR3 coding sequence is TGCAGCGTTGAAGGTACAACTAGCGGACTCTACGAGCAGTACTTC.

In the case of this clonotype: This could be a read error, since a much larger clone is one nucleotide away. The chain joins TRBV7-9 to TRBJ1-2; D call uncertain. In germline, CDR1 is SEHNR, CDR2 FQNEAQ (reference sequence). This CDR3 spans 12 amino acids. V lost 1 base, J lost 2 bases, and 2 bases lay in between. The CDR3 spells CASSLENYGYTF. CDR3 sequence (DNA): TGTGCCAGCAGCTTAGAGAACTATGGCTACACCTTC.

This clonotype was observed a handful of times. The chain carries TRBV3-1 and TRBJ2-1; the match to TRBD1 covers 7 bases. This CDR3 comprises 16 residues. The germline CDR1 and CDR2 sequences are LGHDT and YNNKEL (reference sequence). V trimming: 4 bases; J trimming: 4 bases; junction bases outside the gene matches: 10. CDR3 DNA: TGTGCCAGCAGCCCAGGGGGACACCTTGATTACAATGAGCAGTTCTTC. This sequence encodes CASSPGGHLDYNEQFF.

This clonotype was counted between two and nine times. The chain recombines TRBV4-3 with TRBJ1-1; D remains ambiguous. This CDR3 is built from 16 residues. Looked up from germline, CDR1 is LGHNA and CDR2 is YSLEER. The V gene lost 1 base and the J gene lost 3 bases, with 15 bases spanning the gap. The CDR3 bases are TGCGCCAGCAGCCAAGGGACGGCCGGGAGTCACACTGAAGCTTTCTTT. Translating it yields CASSQGTAGSHTEAFF.

The chain is built from TRBV27 and TRBJ2-1; D not resolved. V dropped 0 bases and J dropped 4 bases, with 7 bases sitting between them. The CDR3 contains 14 residues. Germline assignment: CDR1 MNHEY and CDR2 SMNVEV (reference sequence). The CDR3 sequence is CASSLSVRYNEQFF. CDR3 nucleotide sequence: TGTGCCAGCAGTTTATCGGTCAGATACAATGAGCAGTTCTTC.

The chain uses TRBV10-3 and TRBJ2-3; D is perhaps TRBD2 (6 bases). Germline CDR1 and CDR2: ENHRY and SYGVKD. The CDR3 is 13 residues long. Trimming removed 3 bases from V and 11 bases from J, with 15 bases in between. The CDR3: CAISEGREAMQYF. CDR3 DNA: TGTGCCATCAGTGAAGGCAGGGAGGCTATGCAGTATTTT.

The rearrangement links TRBV5-1 to TRBJ2-5; D ambiguous. V was cut by 0 bases and J by 5 bases, with 8 bases left in between. CDR1 is SGHRS and CDR2 is YFSETQ in the germline V gene. The CDR3 contains 13 residues. The CDR3, as DNA: TGCGCCAGCAGCTTGGACGACTTTGAGACCCAGTACTTC. Translating it yields CASSLDDFETQYF.

The chain recombines TRBV6-5 with TRBJ2-2, with 7 nucleotides matching TRBD2. There are 15 residues in the CDR3. V lost 8 bases and J lost 3; bases outside the gene matches: 9. CDR1 and CDR2 from the germline V gene are MNHEY and SVGAGI. The CDR3 DNA is TGTGCCAGCGTTCCGGGGGGTTGGGACACCGGGGAGCTGTTTTTT. Its translation: CASVPGGWDTGELFF.

There are many counts of this clonotype. Sequence at one end of the junction differs from germline and may be a read error. The V gene is TRBV5-1, the J gene TRBJ2-5, with D perhaps given as TRBD1 or TRBD2 (5 bases each). Germline lookup yields CDR1 SGHRS and CDR2 YFSETQ. The CDR3 extends over 13 amino acids. The CDR3 region is CASSLGGGETQYF. The CDR3, as DNA: TGTGCCAGCAGCTTAGGTGGGGGAGAGACCCAGTACTTC.

The V and J genes are TRBV10-3 and TRBJ2-7; D is uncertain. V lost 6 bases to trimming and J lost 4 bases, with 7 bases between them. Germline lookup yields CDR1 ENHRY and CDR2 SYGVKD. The CDR3 length is 11 residues. The CDR3 loop reads CAIRGMYEQYF. The CDR3 DNA reads as TGTGCCATCAGGGGGATGTACGAGCAGTACTTC.

This clonotype appeared many times. The chain couples TRBV10-3 to TRBJ2-3; weak D call: TRBD1 (5 bases). CDR1 and CDR2 (germline): ENHRY, SYGVKD. This CDR3 comprises 14 residues. Deletions cut 3 bases from V and 0 bases from J, with 7 bases between. CDR3 in amino acids: CAISEDSSTDTQYF. For the CDR3, the DNA is TGTGCCATCAGTGAAGACAGTAGCACAGATACGCAGTATTTT.

In its sample, this clonotype was seen a few times. The rearrangement links TRBV7-2 to TRBJ2-5, with D possibly called TRBD1 or TRBD2 (5 bases each). CDR3 length equals 15 residues. Germline V gene data show CDR1 as SGHTA and CDR2 as FQGNSA. V was pared by 5 bases and J by 2 bases, with 15 bases between. This CDR3 is CASSRIWDGQETQYF. The CDR3, as DNA: TGTGCCAGCAGCCGTATCTGGGACGGACAAGAGACCCAGTACTTC.

The gene calls are TRBV7-2 and TRBJ1-2; possibly TRBD1 for D (5 bases). Deletions cut 5 bases from V and 4 bases from J, with 11 bases between. CDR3 length: 13 residues. The germline V gene has CDR1 SGHTA and CDR2 FQGNSA. The CDR3 DNA reads TGTGCCAGCAGCCCAGGGCCAACCTATGGCTACACCTTC. Residues: CASSPGPTYGYTF. Variable domain in full (rest from reference TRBV7-2 and TRBJ1-2): GAGVSQSPSNKVTEKGKDVELRCDPISGHTALYWYRQSLGQGLEFLIYFQGNSAPDKSGLPSDRFSAERTGGSVSTLTIQRTQQEDSAVYLCASSPGPTYGYTFGSGTRLTVV.

J is TRBJ2-1 and V is TRBV4-1; 9 bases line up with TRBD1. Germline V CDR1 and CDR2: MGHRA, YSYEKL. This CDR3 region has 17 residues. Germline trimming cut 1 base from V and 5 bases from J; bases unmatched to any gene: 9. CDR3 sequence (DNA): TGCGCCAGCAGCCAAGTGGCCCGGGACAGGGACGACAATGAGCAGTTCTTC. Translating gives CASSQVARDRDDNEQFF.

The chain combines TRBV19 with TRBJ2-2; 8 bases map to TRBD2. After removal of 4 bases from V and 6 bases from J, the junction contained 7 bases not matched to a gene. Germline CDR1 is LNHDA and CDR2 is SQIVND (reference sequence). The CDR3 totals 15 residues. CDR3 DNA: TGTGCCAGTAGTACCCTAGCGGGTAGCGCCGGGGAGCTGTTTTTT. Translated: CASSTLAGSAGELFF. Full variable domain (rest looked up from reference TRBV19 and TRBJ2-2): DGGITQSPKYLFRKEGQNVTLSCEQNLNHDAMYWYRQDPGQGLRLIYYSQIVNDFQKGDIAEGYSVSREKKESFPLTVTSAQKNPTAFYLCASSTLAGSAGELFFGEGSRLTVL.

This clonotype was picked up a small number of times. The chain joins TRBV4-3 to TRBJ2-7, with D maybe TRBD2 (6 bases). With 2 bases removed from V and 8 bases from J, the gap between germline ends came to 13 bases. Germline V lookup: CDR1 LGHNA, CDR2 YSLEER. The CDR3 is made up of 13 amino acids. The CDR3 coding sequence is TGCGCCAGCAGCCAAACTGTGGGGGGTAAGCAGTACTTC. Its translation: CASSQTVGGKQYF.

This clonotype was seen a few times. The chain combines TRBV28 with TRBJ2-5, with D hard to call. V shed 3 bases and J shed 2 bases, with 7 bases lying between them. Germline-derived CDR1 and CDR2 are MDHEN and SYDVKM. CDR3 length equals 13 residues. The CDR3 bases are TGTGCCAGCAGTTTCACAGATCAAGAGACCCAGTACTTC. Residues: CASSFTDQETQYF.

The chain links TRBV5-1 to TRBJ2-7; D perhaps matches TRBD1 (6 bases). There are 14 residues in the CDR3. Germline-derived CDR1 and CDR2 are SGHRS and YFSETQ. V was trimmed by 0 bases and J by 2 bases, leaving 9 bases between them. The CDR3 reads CASSLAEGAYEQYF. CDR3 bases: TGCGCCAGCAGCTTGGCCGAGGGGGCCTACGAGCAGTACTTC.

This clonotype was found many times. The V call is TRBV5-1, the J call TRBJ2-2; 8 bases fit TRBD1. After removal of 6 bases from V and 5 bases from J, the junction contained 6 bases not matched to a gene. The V gene's germline CDR1 is SGHRS and CDR2 YFSETQ. CDR3 length: 14 residues. This CDR3 is CASKAGGQTGELFF. CDR3 sequence (DNA): TGCGCCAGCAAGGCAGGGGGCCAAACCGGGGAGCTGTTTTTT.

The sample holds a few counts of this clonotype. The rearrangement links TRBV7-9 to TRBJ2-7; D gene unclear. CDR3 length: 12 amino acids. The germline V and J ends were trimmed by 7 bases and 2 bases, with 9 bases remaining between them. The germline gives CDR1 SEHNR, CDR2 FQNEAQ (reference sequence). The CDR3, as DNA: TGTGCCAGCAATCGGATACCCTACGAGCAGTACTTC. Residues: CASNRIPYEQYF.

This clonotype was seen only a few times. The chain joins TRBV11-2 to TRBJ2-1; D unresolved. Germline CDR1 and CDR2: SGHAT and FQNNGV. This CDR3 is 17 amino acids long. The germline V and J ends were trimmed by 1 base and 0 bases, with 13 bases remaining between them. The CDR3 nucleotides are TGTGCCAGCAGCTTAGTATGGCATAGAAGCTCCTACAATGAGCAGTTCTTC. Its protein is CASSLVWHRSSYNEQFF.

This clonotype was seen repeatedly, ten times or more. The chain links TRBV11-2 to TRBJ2-7, with D uncertain. V lost 5 bases and J lost 5, with 25 bases in between. The CDR3 runs to 17 residues. CDR1 is SGHAT, CDR2 FQNNGV, per germline. The CDR3 region has the DNA TGTGCCAGCAGCCACGGATTCCCCGACAATACTCCGGACGAGCAGTACTTC. Translated: CASSHGFPDNTPDEQYF.

This clonotype was counted at least ten times. V usage is TRBV29-1 and J usage is TRBJ2-4; D might be TRBD2 (5 bases). Germline V gene data show CDR1 as SQVTM and CDR2 as ANQGSEA. This CDR3 has 13 residues. V was clipped by 5 bases and J by 9 bases, with 17 bases between them. This CDR3 reads CSVILGPAGIQYF. CDR3 nucleotides: TGCAGCGTTATACTCGGACCGGCGGGCATTCAGTACTTC.

The sample holds a few counts of this clonotype. The chain couples TRBV11-2 to TRBJ2-1; TRBD2 aligns across 7 bases. The trim removed 4 bases at V and 8 bases at J, leaving 11 bases unmatched. CDR1 SGHAT and CDR2 FQNNGV come from the germline V gene. CDR3 size: 15 residues. This chain's CDR3 is CASSYRLAVLDEQFF. The CDR3 region has the DNA TGTGCCAGCAGCTACCGACTAGCAGTTCTTGATGAGCAGTTCTTC.

V and J are TRBV28 and TRBJ2-5; tentatively, D is TRBD1 (5 bases). V lost 3 bases and J 2 bases, leaving 16 bases between the germline ends. The CDR3 is 16 amino acids. Germline V gene lookup returns CDR1 MDHEN and CDR2 SYDVKM. CDR3 region: CASSFLGAGKQETQYF. In nucleotides, the CDR3 is TGTGCCAGCAGTTTCCTCGGTGCAGGGAAGCAAGAGACCCAGTACTTC.

Of note for this clonotype: The junction departs from germline at one end; a sequencing error may be responsible. V is TRBV4-3 and J is TRBJ2-5; D is unclear. Germline V gene data show CDR1 as LGHNA and CDR2 as YSLEER. This CDR3 has 14 residues. The CDR3 reads CASIQIPAAETQYF. CDR3 DNA sequence: TGCGCCAGCATCCAAATTCCCGCAGCAGAGACCCAGTACTTC.

Only a few counts were recorded for this clonotype. The rearrangement joins TRBV5-1 to TRBJ2-1, with 9 bases that match TRBD1. Trimming cost V 3 bases and J 8 bases; bases outside gene matches: 9. CDR1 SGHRS and CDR2 YFSETQ come from the germline V gene. The CDR3 totals 15 residues. This CDR3 reads CASSWGGTGIYEQFF. The CDR3, as DNA: TGCGCCAGCAGCTGGGGGGGGACAGGGATATATGAGCAGTTCTTC.

The sample holds a few counts of this clonotype. The chain couples TRBV28 to TRBJ2-5, with 11 bases lining up with TRBD1. Germline V gives CDR1 MDHEN, CDR2 SYDVKM. The CDR3 is 16 amino acids. Trimming cost V 5 bases and J 4 bases; bases outside gene matches: 9. As DNA, the CDR3 is TGTGCCAGCAGTGACTCCTCCGGGACAGGGGGAGAGACCCAGTACTTC. It specifies CASSDSSGTGGETQYF.

The genes are TRBV20-1 and TRBJ1-5, with 9 bases aligning to TRBD1. The CDR3 is made up of 12 amino acids. V lost 5 bases, J lost 6 bases, and 2 bases stayed unmatched. The germline gives CDR1 DFQATT, CDR2 SNEGSKA (reference sequence). The CDR3 sequence is CSADRGSQPQHF. The CDR3 DNA follows: TGCAGTGCTGACAGGGGGAGTCAGCCCCAGCATTTT.

V is TRBV30 and J is TRBJ2-7, with TRBD2 as a possible D gene (6 bases). Trimming removed 0 bases from V and 3 bases from J, with 12 bases in between. In germline, CDR1 is GTSNPN, CDR2 SVGIG (reference sequence). The CDR3 runs 14 residues. Here the CDR3 reads CAWSVGGTYYEQYF. CDR3 bases: TGTGCCTGGAGTGTTGGGGGGACGTACTACGAGCAGTACTTC. The full variable domain, its missing parts supplied by reference TRBV30 and TRBJ2-7, is SQTIHQWPATLVQPVGSPLSLECTVEGTSNPNLYWYRQAAGRGLQLLFYSVGIGQISSEVPQNLSASRPQDRQFILSSKKLLLSDSGFYLCAWSVGGTYYEQYFGPGTRLTVT.